The rows below give T cell receptor beta chains drawn from one sample of a study of blood T cell repertoires in COVID-19. Clones were read by immunoSEQ multiplex PCR, and TCRdb kept only the in-frame ones, dropping some. The data contain roughly 410,000 clones, 87% of them singletons. Sequencing was performed on peripheral blood. The receptors shown here come from a woman aged 55-69 years with COVID-19, enrolled during active disease. CDR3s include the opening cysteine and the closing phenylalanine or tryptophan. A D gene is named only where the DNA matches it firmly. Clone size is not always given. Where it is, it says once, few, many or a class for expanded clones.

clone_size	v_call	j_call	d_call	cdr3_nt	cdr3_aa
-	TRBV7-9	TRBJ1-1	TRBD1	TGTGCCAGCAGCTTAGGACAGGGGGCGTTCACTGAAGCTTTCTTT	CASSLGQGAFTEAFF
-	TRBV3-1/TRBV3-2	TRBJ2-7	-	TGTGCCAGCAGCCCAGGTTCAGGCGGGCGCGAGCAGTACTTC	CASSPGSGGREQYF
-	TRBV5-6	TRBJ1-2	-	TGTGCCAGCACCCCAAGGGGGGGAAACTATGGCTACACCTTC	CASTPRGGNYGYTF
-	TRBV2	TRBJ1-2	-	TGTGCCAGCAGAGATACAGGACACTTCGGAGTTGGCTACACCTTC	CASRDTGHFGVGYTF
-	TRBV11-2	TRBJ2-7	TRBD2	TGTGCCAGCAGCTCCCGACTTCTAGCGGGGGTGGGGGAGCAGTACTTC	CASSSRLLAGVGEQYF
few	TRBV4-1	TRBJ1-5	TRBD1	TGCGCCAGCAGCCAAGAGACAGGGAGGAGCAATCAGCCCCAGCATTTT	CASSQETGRSNQPQHF
-	TRBV2	TRBJ1-2	TRBD1	TGTGCCAGCGGGCGGGGACAGCAGGTTAACTATGGCTACACCTTC	CASGRGQQVNYGYTF
-	TRBV3-1/TRBV3-2	TRBJ2-1	TRBD2	TGTGCCAGCAGCCAGTATGTGCTAGCGGGGGGCCCTGGTGAGCAGTTCTTC	CASSQYVLAGGPGEQFF
-	TRBV7-2	TRBJ1-1	TRBD1	TGTGCCAGCAGTAGGGACAGGGGGAACACTGAAGCTTTCTTT	CASSRDRGNTEAFF
-	TRBV11-2	TRBJ1-1	TRBD1	TGTGCCAGCAGCTTCTTCACAGGGGGAGGTACTGAAGCTTTCTTT	CASSFFTGGGTEAFF
once	TRBV5-1	TRBJ2-2	TRBD1	TGCGCCAGCAGCTTACCGGGACAGGGGGCCAACGGGGAGCTGTTTTTT	CASSLPGQGANGELFF
-	TRBV5-8	TRBJ1-1	TRBD1	TGTGCCAGCCGCCCCCCGGGGACAGGGGGATTCACTGAAGCTTTCTTT	CASRPPGTGGFTEAFF
-	TRBV27	TRBJ2-1	-	TGTGCCAGCAGTTTACGGGGCACGACAGGACCTGAGCAGTTCTTC	CASSLRGTTGPEQFF
-	TRBV30	TRBJ1-2	-	TGTGCCTGGAGCCATTCAGGGGTTATGGACTATGGCTACACCTTC	CAWSHSGVMDYGYTF
-	TRBV6-1	TRBJ1-2	TRBD1	TGTGCCAGCAGTGAAGCGCGTGTTGGCAGGGGGGACCTTAAAGGCTACACCTTC	CASSEARVGRGDLKGYTF
once	TRBV5-8	TRBJ2-7	-	TGTGCCAGCAGCTTCCGTCACAGGGGAGGCGAGCAGTACTTC	CASSFRHRGGEQYF